This T cell receptor beta chain is from a study of cytomegalovirus exposure and HLA in healthy donors. The protocol was immunoSEQ multiplex PCR, while the TCRdb copy is restricted to in-frame clones and leaves out a portion. This table has about 120,000 clones, roughly 84% appearing once. Sequences were obtained from PBMCs. The sequence came from a woman aged 25 to 39 in good health and CMV-seronegative.

For the CDR3, the DNA is TGTGCCAGCTCACCGAGCGGACGCAATAGCAATCAGCCCCAGCATTTT. Its protein is CASSPSGRNSNQPQHF. The rearrangement uses TRBV18 and TRBJ1-5; unclear D gene. The V gene lost 3 bases and the J gene lost 0 bases, with 12 bases spanning the gap. The germline gives CDR1 KGHSH, CDR2 LQKENI. CDR3 length equals 16 residues.